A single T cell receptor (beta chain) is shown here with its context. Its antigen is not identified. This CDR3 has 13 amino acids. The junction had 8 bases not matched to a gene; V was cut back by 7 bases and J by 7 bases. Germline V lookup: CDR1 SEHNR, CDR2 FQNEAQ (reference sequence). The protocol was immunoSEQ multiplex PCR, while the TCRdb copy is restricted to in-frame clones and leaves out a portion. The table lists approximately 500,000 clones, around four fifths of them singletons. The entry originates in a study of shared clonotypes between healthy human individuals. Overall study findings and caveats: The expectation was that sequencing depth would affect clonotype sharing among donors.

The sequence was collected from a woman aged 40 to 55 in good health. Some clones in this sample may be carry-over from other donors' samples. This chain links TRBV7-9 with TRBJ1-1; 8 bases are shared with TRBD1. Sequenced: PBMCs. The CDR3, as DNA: TGTGCCAGCAACGACAGGGGTAAGAATGAAGCTTTCTTT. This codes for CASNDRGKNEAFF.